The clone carrying this T cell receptor beta chain was picked up one time. Its target is not known. Researchers ran the PCR with 60 Vbeta and 13 Jbeta primers. Sequencing was performed with immunoSEQ multiplex PCR; in TCRdb, only in-frame clones are kept and a portion is missing. The profile shows approximately 100,000 clones, under 75% of them singletons. Looked up from germline, CDR1 is MGHDK and CDR2 is SYGVNS. The V segment lost 8 bases and the J segment 1 base; nucleotides outside the gene matches: 5. The CDR3 has 14 residues. The donors, nominally healthy at sampling, likely had unrecorded immune exposures. The sample originates from a study of cytomegalovirus exposure and HLA in healthy donors. Broader study findings: Later on, a genetic analysis was performed. It linked a missense variant in DCLRE1C with V- and J-gene trimming of TCR beta. Donors belonging to an Asian-associated ancestry cluster reportedly showed fewer N-insertions in productive TCRs than the roughly 680-donor mean, according to what a later analysis found. Within an earlier analysis, most TCR beta V segments proved productive either about 90% or about 30% of the time.

Sequencing was carried out using PBMCs. The source of this sequence is a female donor in good health and CMV-seronegative. V and J are TRBV25-1 and TRBJ2-7; 10 bases map to TRBD1. DNA for the CDR3: TGTGCCAGCGCCAAGGGACAGGGGTCCTACGAGCAGTACTTC. It yields the protein CASAKGQGSYEQYF.